This T cell receptor beta chain was observed in a study of metastatic and nonmetastatic thyroid tumors. At the level of the study: Where malignant and benign thyroid patients were concerned, repertoires were compared across blood and tumor or nodule tissue.

CDR3 length equals 19 residues. The germline V gene has CDR1 MNHNY and CDR2 SVGAGI (reference sequence). V lost 0 bases, J lost 2 bases, and 17 bases lay in between. Ahead of thyroid surgery, no patient had received treatment of any kind. This clone was counted many times. TCRdb re-analyzed the PCR reads using MiXCR. The sample lists around 30,000 clones; roughly a tenth were seen once. The rearrangement joins TRBV6-6 to TRBJ1-6, with D maybe TRBD1 (6 bases). The sample taken for sequencing was blood. This TCR came from a female donor with papillary thyroid cancer or a benign thyroid nodule (not recorded which). Some clones in this sample may be carry-over from other donors' samples. The CDR3 loop reads CASSYSDSRNYPYNSPLHF. CDR3 in DNA: TGTGCCAGCAGTTACTCGGACAGTCGAAATTACCCCTATAATTCACCCCTCCACTTT.